The rows below give T cell receptor beta chains drawn from one sample of a study of blood T cell repertoires in COVID-19. TCRdb keeps only in-frame clones here, not all; method: immunoSEQ multiplex PCR. The sample yields under 400,000 clones, 90% seen once. Sequencing input: peripheral blood. These TCRs come from a woman in her twenties or thirties with COVID-19, enrolled during active disease. Both conserved end residues are trimmed from each CDR3. The D gene is left open where the match is weak.

d_call,v_call,cdr3_aa
NA,TRBV5-6,ASSLTAGYT
NA,TRBV15,ATSRDRGSYNEQF
NA,TRBV9,ASSGAFAGELF
NA,TRBV5-1,ASSLVGADTEAF
TRBD1,TRBV6-5,ASTGQGARSTEAF
NA,TRBV5-1,ASSWGTGDNEQF
NA,TRBV2,ASNGQGNSPGYT
NA,TRBV19,ASSIEGQGLTLGTEAF
TRBD2,TRBV9,ASSVAGTSGSWADTQY
TRBD1,TRBV11-2,ASSFHSGTGWGEQY
NA,TRBV6-5,ASSLLAFYGYT
TRBD2,TRBV3-1/TRBV3-2,ASSRTGTSGTGELF
NA,TRBV16,ASSQSAAGYQPQH
TRBD1,TRBV19,ATEDRRANEQY
NA,TRBV7-9,ASSSNAGRYT
TRBD2,TRBV5-6,ASSWGTNLYEQY
NA,TRBV19,ASNTGFTGELF
TRBD1,TRBV6-5,ASSSRDRGNRGYT
NA,TRBV25-1,ASSRVSGANVLT
TRBD2,TRBV7-9,ASSLFSSGTSGEQF
TRBD1,TRBV6-6,ASSYLGQGEAF
TRBD1,TRBV5-1,ASSPGQGQQPQH
TRBD1,TRBV6-1,ASSVGQGELGDYGYT
NA,TRBV9,ASSVESLAYEQY
NA,TRBV9,ASSVAGDPYQPQH
NA,TRBV19,ASSALRSTGELF